This is a list of T cell receptor beta chains from one sample in a study of a mutant IDH1 vaccine in newly diagnosed glioma. Antigen specificity for these receptors is unknown. Measured with immunoSEQ multiplex PCR; TCRdb has only the in-frame clones, and not every one. The sample records 50,000 to 85,000 clones, over 75% being singletons. Sequencing used PBMCs, obtained from a glioma patient whose treatment included an IDH1 peptide vaccine. These receptors originate from a man aged 18 to 35 with glioma. CDR3s include the opening cysteine and the closing phenylalanine or tryptophan. The D gene is left open where the match is weak. A clone size is listed for some rows: how often the clone was seen (once, few, many), or a class if it is expanded.

clone size,V gene,D gene,J gene,CDR3 DNA,CDR3 protein
NA,TRBV30,NA,TRBJ1-1,TGTGCCTGGTCCCCTGCTAGCACTGAAGCTTTCTTT,CAWSPASTEAFF
few,TRBV19,TRBD1,TRBJ1-1,TGTGCCAGTAGTACACAGGGGATTGGGAACACTGAAGCTTTCTTT,CASSTQGIGNTEAFF
NA,TRBV6-1,TRBD1,TRBJ1-5,TGTGCCAGCAGTGACGGACAGGGGATTTTCAATCAGCCCCAGCATTTT,CASSDGQGIFNQPQHF
NA,TRBV5-1,NA,TRBJ2-7,TGCGCCAGCAGACCCGGGAACTCCTACGAGCAGTACTTC,CASRPGNSYEQYF
NA,TRBV9,NA,TRBJ1-2,TGTGCCAGCAGTCCGACAGATAGGCGTTCCGATAACTATGGCTACACCTTC,CASSPTDRRSDNYGYTF
NA,TRBV5-1,TRBD1,TRBJ1-3,TGCGCCAGCAGCCCGGGACAGCTGGGAAACACCATATATTTT,CASSPGQLGNTIYF
NA,TRBV30,NA,TRBJ2-2,TGTGCCTGCCACCAGAAGGGAGCCGGGGAGCTGTTTTTT,CACHQKGAGELFF
NA,TRBV6-5,NA,TRBJ1-5,TGTGCCAGCAGTAGTATCGATAATAGCAATCAGCCCCAGCATTTT,CASSSIDNSNQPQHF
NA,TRBV9,NA,TRBJ2-3,TGTGCCAGCAGCGCCCGCTCGCCTAGCACAGATACGCAGTATTTT,CASSARSPSTDTQYF
NA,TRBV7-8,TRBD1,TRBJ1-1,TGTGCCAGCAGCCTCCCCTTTAGGTCAAGACAGGGGCACACTGAAGCTTTCTTT,CASSLPFRSRQGHTEAFF
NA,TRBV5-6,TRBD1,TRBJ1-1,TGTGCCAGCAGCTTGTCGGCAGGGGGCGTCACTGAAGCTTTCTTT,CASSLSAGGVTEAFF
once,TRBV19,NA,TRBJ2-7,TGTGCCAGTAGTATATGGGGGCTCCAGGACGAGCAGTACTTC,CASSIWGLQDEQYF
NA,TRBV30,NA,TRBJ2-1,TGTGCCTGGAGTGTCGGGCGGGGACCGAATGAGCAGTTCTTC,CAWSVGRGPNEQFF
NA,TRBV7-8,NA,TRBJ1-2,TGTGCCAGCAGCTTTACCTTAGATGGCTACACCTTC,CASSFTLDGYTF
NA,TRBV19,NA,TRBJ2-1,TGTGCCAGTAGTCTCCACACAGGTGGCTCCTACAATGAGCAGTTCTTC,CASSLHTGGSYNEQFF